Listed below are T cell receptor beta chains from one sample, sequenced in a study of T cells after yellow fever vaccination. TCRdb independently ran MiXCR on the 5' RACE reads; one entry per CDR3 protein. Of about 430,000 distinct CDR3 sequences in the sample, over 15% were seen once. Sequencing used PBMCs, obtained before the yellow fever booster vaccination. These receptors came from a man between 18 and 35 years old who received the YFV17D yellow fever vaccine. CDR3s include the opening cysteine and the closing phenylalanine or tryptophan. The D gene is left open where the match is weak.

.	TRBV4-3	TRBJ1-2	CASSQDPAGGLNYGYTF
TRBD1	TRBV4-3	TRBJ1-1	CASRTGQGLAEAFF
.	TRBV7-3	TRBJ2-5	CASSQGNSETQYF
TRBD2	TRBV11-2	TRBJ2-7	CASSFSSGAHEQYF
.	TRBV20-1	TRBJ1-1	CSASGATEAFF
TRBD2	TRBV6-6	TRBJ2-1	CASSYASGGFNEQFF
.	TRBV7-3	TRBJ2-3	CASSSVGGLTDTQYF
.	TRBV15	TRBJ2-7	CATSSGHSYEQYF
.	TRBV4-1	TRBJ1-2	CASSLRDIDSNYGYTF
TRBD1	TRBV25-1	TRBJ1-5	CASSRRADRAHQPQHF
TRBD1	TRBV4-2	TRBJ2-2	CASSSTGGGRAGELFF
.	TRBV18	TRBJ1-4	CASSPLGANEKLFF
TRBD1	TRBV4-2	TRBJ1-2	CASSQASLDRDYGYTF
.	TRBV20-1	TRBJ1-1	CSAAGRSSAEAFF
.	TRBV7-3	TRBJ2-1	CASSLTWAAEQFF
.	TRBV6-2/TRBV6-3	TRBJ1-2	CASSRGGHYGYTF
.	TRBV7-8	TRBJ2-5	CASSFTRTARTQYF
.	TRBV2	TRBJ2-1	CASSEGERQFF
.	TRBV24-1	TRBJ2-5	CATSDTKGLQETQYF
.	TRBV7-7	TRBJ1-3	CASSPSGFSGNTIYF
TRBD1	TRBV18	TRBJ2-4	CASSPGTVGIQYF
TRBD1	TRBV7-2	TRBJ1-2	CASSHRDRVDGYTF